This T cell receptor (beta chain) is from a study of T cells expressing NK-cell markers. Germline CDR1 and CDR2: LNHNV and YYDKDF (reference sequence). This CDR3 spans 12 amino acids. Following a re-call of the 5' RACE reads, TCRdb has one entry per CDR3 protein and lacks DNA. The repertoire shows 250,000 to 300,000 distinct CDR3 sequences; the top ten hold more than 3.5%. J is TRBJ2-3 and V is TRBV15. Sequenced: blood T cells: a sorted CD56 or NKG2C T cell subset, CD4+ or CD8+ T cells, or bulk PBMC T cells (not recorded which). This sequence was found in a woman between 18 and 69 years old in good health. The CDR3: CATSRSTDTQYF.